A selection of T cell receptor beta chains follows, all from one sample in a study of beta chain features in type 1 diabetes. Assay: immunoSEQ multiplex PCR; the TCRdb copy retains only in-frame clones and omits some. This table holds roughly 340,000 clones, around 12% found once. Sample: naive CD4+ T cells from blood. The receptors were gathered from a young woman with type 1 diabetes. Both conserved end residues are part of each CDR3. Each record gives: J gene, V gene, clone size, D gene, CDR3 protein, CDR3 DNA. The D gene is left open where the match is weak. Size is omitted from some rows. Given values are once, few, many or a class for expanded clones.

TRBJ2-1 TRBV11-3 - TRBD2 CASSSPGGNEQFF TGTGCCAGCAGCTCCCCCGGGGGGAATGAGCAGTTCTTC
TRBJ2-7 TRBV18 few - CASSPIPGSHEQYF TGTGCCAGCTCACCAATCCCAGGGTCCCACGAGCAGTACTTC
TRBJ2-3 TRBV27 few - CASSSDYTDTQYF TGTGCCAGCAGTTCCGACTACACAGATACGCAGTATTTT
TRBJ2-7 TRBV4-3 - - CASSQERVAYEQYF TGCGCCAGCAGCCAAGAGCGGGTAGCCTACGAGCAGTACTTC
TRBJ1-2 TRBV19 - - CASRSTGKNYGYTF TGTGCCAGTAGATCCACGGGGAAGAACTATGGCTACACCTTC
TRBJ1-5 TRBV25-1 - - CASSDTGRWQPQHF TGTGCCAGCAGTGATACGGGTCGTTGGCAGCCCCAGCATTTT
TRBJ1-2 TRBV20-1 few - CSPDIIDGYTF TGCAGTCCCGACATTATCGATGGCTACACCTTC
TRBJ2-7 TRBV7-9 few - CATADEKAGSNYEQYF TGTGCCACGGCCGACGAAAAGGCAGGGTCCAATTACGAGCAGTACTTC
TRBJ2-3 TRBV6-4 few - CASSPKDTQYF TGTGCCAGCAGCCCAAAAGATACGCAGTATTTT
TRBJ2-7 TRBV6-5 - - CASRPGHYYEQYF TGTGCCAGCAGACCGGGACATTACTACGAGCAGTACTTC
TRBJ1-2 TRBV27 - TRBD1 CASSSTGEGYTF TGTGCCAGCAGTTCGACAGGGGAAGGCTACACCTTC
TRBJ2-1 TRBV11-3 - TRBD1 CASSPGTGEYNEQFF TGTGCCAGCAGCCCCGGGACAGGGGAATACAATGAGCAGTTCTTC
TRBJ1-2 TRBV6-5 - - CASRNDRSYGYTF TGTGCCAGCAGAAATGACAGGTCCTATGGCTACACCTTC
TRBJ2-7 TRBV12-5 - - CASGLQTGEQYF TGTGCTAGTGGCCTCCAAACAGGGGAGCAGTACTTC
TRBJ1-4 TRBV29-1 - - CSGIQGVANEKLFF TGCAGCGGGATACAGGGAGTAGCTAATGAAAAACTGTTTTTT
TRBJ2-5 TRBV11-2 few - CASNPGFQETQYF TGTGCCAGCAACCCGGGGTTCCAAGAGACCCAGTACTTC
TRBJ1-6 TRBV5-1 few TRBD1 CASSLGQGLGSPLHF TGCGCCAGCAGCTTGGGACAGGGGCTGGGTTCACCCCTCCACTTT
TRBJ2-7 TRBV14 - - CASSPTGSGEQYF TGTGCCAGCAGCCCAACGGGTTCCGGCGAGCAGTACTTC
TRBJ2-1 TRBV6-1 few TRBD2 CASKAGGVSEQFF TGTGCCAGCAAGGCGGGGGGGGTAAGTGAGCAGTTCTTC
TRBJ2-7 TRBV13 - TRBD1 CASSTDRGSYEQYF TGTGCCAGCAGCACGGACAGGGGCTCCTACGAGCAGTACTTC
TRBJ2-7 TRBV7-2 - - CASSLDRRDEQYF TGTGCCAGCAGCTTGGACAGAAGGGACGAGCAGTACTTC
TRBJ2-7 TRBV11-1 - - CASSLLASYEQYF TGTGCCAGCAGCTTACTAGCTTCCTACGAGCAGTACTTC
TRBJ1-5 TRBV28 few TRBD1 CASSLGTGNQPQHF TGTGCCAGCAGTCTCGGGACAGGCAATCAGCCCCAGCATTTT
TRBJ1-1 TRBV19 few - CASSPHKRGEAFF TGTGCCAGTAGTCCCCACAAGCGGGGAGAAGCTTTCTTT
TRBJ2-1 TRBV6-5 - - CASSYSFQSAYNEQFF TGTGCCAGCAGTTACTCGTTTCAGAGCGCGTACAATGAGCAGTTCTTC
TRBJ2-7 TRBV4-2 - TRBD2 CASSQVAGGDSYEQYF TGTGCCAGCAGCCAAGTGGCGGGGGGCGATTCCTACGAGCAGTACTTC
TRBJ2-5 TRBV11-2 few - CASSQTTGGVGAQETQYF TGTGCCAGCAGCCAAACGACGGGGGGCGTCGGGGCCCAAGAGACCCAGTACTTC
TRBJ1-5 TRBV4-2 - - CASSQELTGWTQPQHF TGTGCCAGCAGCCAAGAATTGACAGGATGGACACAGCCCCAGCATTTT
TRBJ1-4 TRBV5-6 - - CASSANPDSNEKLFF TGTGCCAGCAGCGCGAACCCGGACAGTAATGAAAAACTGTTTTTT
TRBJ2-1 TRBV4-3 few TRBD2 CASSQGELAGADEQFF TGCGCCAGCAGCCAAGGGGAACTAGCGGGGGCCGATGAGCAGTTCTTC
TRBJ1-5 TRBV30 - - CAWSRYGQGNQPQHF TGTGCCTGGAGTAGGTATGGCCAGGGGAATCAGCCCCAGCATTTT
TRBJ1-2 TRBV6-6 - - CASNQQGGNYGYTF TGTGCCAGCAACCAACAGGGAGGGAACTATGGCTACACCTTC
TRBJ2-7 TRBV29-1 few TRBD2 CSASPSGAAWAQYF TGCAGCGCCTCCCCTAGCGGGGCGGCATGGGCGCAGTACTTC
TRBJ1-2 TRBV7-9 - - CASSLDQGWNGYTF TGTGCCAGCAGCTTAGATCAGGGATGGAATGGCTACACCTTC
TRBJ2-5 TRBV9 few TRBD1 CASSVMGEGAETQYF TGTGCCAGCAGCGTAATGGGCGAGGGGGCAGAGACCCAGTACTTC
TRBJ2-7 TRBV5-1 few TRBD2 CASSLDSGSGEQYF TGCGCCAGCAGCTTGGACAGCGGGAGTGGAGAGCAGTACTTC
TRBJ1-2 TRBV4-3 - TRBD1 CASSRDRRSGYTF TGCGCCAGCAGCCGGGACAGGAGGTCTGGCTACACCTTC
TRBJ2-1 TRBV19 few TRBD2 CASSIGAGLNEQFF TGTGCCAGTAGTATAGGAGCGGGACTCAATGAGCAGTTCTTC
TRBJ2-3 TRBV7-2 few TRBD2 CASSLGGTSGYTDTQYF TGTGCCAGCAGCTTAGGTGGGACTAGCGGGTACACAGATACGCAGTATTTT
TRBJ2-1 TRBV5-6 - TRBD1 CASSNLDRGQREQFF TGTGCCAGCAGCAACCTGGACAGGGGGCAACGTGAGCAGTTCTTC
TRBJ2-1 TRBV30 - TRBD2 CAWRATSGMSYNEQFF TGTGCCTGGAGGGCAACTAGCGGGATGTCCTACAATGAGCAGTTCTTC
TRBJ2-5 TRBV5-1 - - CASSSRVGETQYF TGCGCCAGCAGTAGCAGGGTCGGGGAGACCCAGTACTTC
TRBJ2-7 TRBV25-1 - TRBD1 CASSERDSYEQYF TGTGCCAGCAGTGAACGGGACAGCTACGAGCAGTACTTC
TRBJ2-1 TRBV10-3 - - CAINGGSSSYNEQFF TGTGCCATCAATGGCGGCAGTAGCTCCTACAATGAGCAGTTCTTC
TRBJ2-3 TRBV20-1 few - CSPPGRDTQYF TGCAGTCCTCCAGGCAGAGATACGCAGTATTTT
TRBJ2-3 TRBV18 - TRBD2 CASSPSSGGIDSTDTQYF TGTGCCAGCTCACCAAGTAGCGGGGGAATCGATAGCACAGATACGCAGTATTTT
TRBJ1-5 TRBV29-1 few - CSVRAGEGQPQHF TGCAGCGTGAGGGCAGGGGAGGGTCAGCCCCAGCATTTT
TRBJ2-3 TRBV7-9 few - CASSFRGESTDTQYF TGTGCCAGCAGCTTCCGCGGGGAAAGCACAGATACGCAGTATTTT
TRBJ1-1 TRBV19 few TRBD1 CASGNRGALNTEAFF TGTGCCAGTGGAAACAGGGGGGCTCTGAACACTGAAGCTTTCTTT
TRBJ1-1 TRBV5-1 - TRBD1 CASSWGQGNTEAFF TGCGCCAGCAGCTGGGGACAGGGGAACACTGAAGCTTTCTTT
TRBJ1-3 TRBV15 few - CATSRAGVSGNTIYF TGTGCCACCAGCAGAGCAGGGGTCTCTGGAAACACCATATATTTT